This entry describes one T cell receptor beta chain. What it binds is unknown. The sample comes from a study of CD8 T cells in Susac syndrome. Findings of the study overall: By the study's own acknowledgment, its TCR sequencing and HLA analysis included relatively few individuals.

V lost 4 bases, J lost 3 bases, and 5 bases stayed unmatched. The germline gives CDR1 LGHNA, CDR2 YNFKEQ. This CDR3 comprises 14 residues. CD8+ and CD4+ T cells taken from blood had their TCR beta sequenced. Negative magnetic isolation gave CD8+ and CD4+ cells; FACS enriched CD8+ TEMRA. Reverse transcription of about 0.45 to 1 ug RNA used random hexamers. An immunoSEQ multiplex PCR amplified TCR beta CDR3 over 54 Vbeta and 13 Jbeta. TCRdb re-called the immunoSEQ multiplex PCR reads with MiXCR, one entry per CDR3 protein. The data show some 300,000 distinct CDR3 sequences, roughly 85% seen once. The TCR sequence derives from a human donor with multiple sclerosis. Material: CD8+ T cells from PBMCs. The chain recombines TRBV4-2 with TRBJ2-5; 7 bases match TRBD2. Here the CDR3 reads CASSRDYAKETQYF. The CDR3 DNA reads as TGTGCCAGCAGCCGGGACTATGCTAAAGAGACCCAGTACTTC.